In its sample, the clone carrying this T cell receptor (beta chain) was seen many times. Its antigen remains unidentified. The DNA ends 3 residues before the CDR3 does, and the rest of the CDR3 is filled in from the germline J gene. This entry comes from a study of T cell clonality in common variable immunodeficiency. Replacement immunoglobulin had been given to every CVID subject for at least one year. CVID and control samples used equivalent genomic DNA input. Sequenced by immunoSEQ multiplex PCR; TCRdb stores in-frame clones only, minus some. This repertoire lists about 19,000 clones without singletons; roughly 2.5% sits in the top ten. The CDR3 loop spans 13 amino acids. V gave up 5 bases and J gave up 9 bases, with 13 bases separating them. Per germline, CDR1 LNHDA and CDR2 SQIVND (reference sequence). Study-wide points: In common variable immunodeficiency, TCR beta chains reportedly carried fewer deletions and N-nucleotide insertions. Repertoire-complication correlations in CVID were limited by patient heterogeneity.

This sequence was found in a human donor with common variable immunodeficiency. Sequences were obtained from peripheral blood mononuclear cells. The chain combines TRBV19 with TRBJ2-2; perhaps TRBD1 as D (6 bases). CDR3 DNA, as far as it was read: TGTGCCAGTAGTGTCGGGACAATGAGGGAG. This translates into CASSVGTMRE. The full CDR3 protein reads CASSVGTMRELFF.